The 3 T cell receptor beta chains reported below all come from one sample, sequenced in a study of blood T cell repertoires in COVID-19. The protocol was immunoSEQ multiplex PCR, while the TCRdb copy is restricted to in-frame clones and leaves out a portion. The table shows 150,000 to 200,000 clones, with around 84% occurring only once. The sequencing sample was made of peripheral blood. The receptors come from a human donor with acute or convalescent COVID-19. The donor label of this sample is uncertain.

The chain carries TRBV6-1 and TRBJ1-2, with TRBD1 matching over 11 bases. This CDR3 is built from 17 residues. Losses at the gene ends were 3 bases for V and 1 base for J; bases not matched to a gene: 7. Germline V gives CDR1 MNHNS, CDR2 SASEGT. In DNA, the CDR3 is TGTGCCAGCAGTGAGGGGGACAGGGGGAAAGTTAACTATGGCTACACCTTC. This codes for CASSEGDRGKVNYGYTF.

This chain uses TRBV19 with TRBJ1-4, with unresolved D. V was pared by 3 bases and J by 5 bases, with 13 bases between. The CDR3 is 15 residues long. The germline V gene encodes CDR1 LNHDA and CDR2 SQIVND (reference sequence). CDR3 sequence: CASSMSSGRNEKLFF. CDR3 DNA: TGTGCCAGTAGTATGAGCTCAGGAAGGAATGAAAAACTGTTTTTT.

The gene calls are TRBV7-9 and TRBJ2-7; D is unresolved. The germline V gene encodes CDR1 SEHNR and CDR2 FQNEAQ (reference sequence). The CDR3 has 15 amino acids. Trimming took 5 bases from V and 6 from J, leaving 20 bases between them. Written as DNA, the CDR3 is TGTGCCAGCAGCCCCCGCGGCGCACAAGAGAGCGAGCAGTACTTC. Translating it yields CASSPRGAQESEQYF.